One sample yielded the 28 T cell receptor beta chains listed below, sequenced in a study of T cell repertoires in cytomegalovirus infection. In TCRdb, the reads were re-called with MiXCR into one record per CDR3 protein. The top ten clones hold 15% to 20% of a sample with approximately 160,000 distinct CDR3 sequences, under 20% of them seen once. Material: CD8+ T cells from PBMCs. The receptor set was obtained from a human donor in good health (CMV status not recorded). Some clones in this sample may be carry-over from other donors' samples.

The CDR3 here is CASSLQHYPEQYF. For the CDR3, the DNA is TGTGCCAGCAGCCTGCAACATTATCCCGAGCAGTACTTC. This chain links TRBV7-2 with TRBJ2-7; the D is unclear. CDR1 and CDR2 from the germline V gene are SGHTA and FQGNSA. This CDR3 has 13 amino acids. V was clipped by 5 bases and J by 6 bases, with 14 bases between them.

V is TRBV6-6 and J is TRBJ1-1, with TRBD1 matching over 7 bases. The germline gives CDR1 MNHNY, CDR2 SVGAGI (reference sequence). J lost 6 bases, V lost 7 bases, and 14 bases had no gene match. The length of the CDR3 is 15 residues. CDR3 sequence (DNA): TGTGCCAGCACCTATCGGACAGGCGGATACCCTGAAGCTTTCTTT. Translated: CASTYRTGGYPEAFF.

This clonotype was seen at least ten times. V usage is TRBV6-4 and J usage is TRBJ2-3; 7 bases line up with TRBD2. CDR3 length equals 15 residues. The germline V gene encodes CDR1 MRHNA and CDR2 SNTAGT. J was trimmed by 0 bases and V by 4 bases; bases with no gene match: 4. The CDR3 DNA reads TGTGCCAGCAGTGTGGGTAGCGGGAGCACAGATACGCAGTATTTT. Translation: CASSVGSGSTDTQYF.

The V call is TRBV7-8, the J call TRBJ2-2; D is undetermined. The CDR3 runs to 16 residues. Trimming left V 2 bases short and J 6 bases short, with 16 bases between. Germline assignment: CDR1 SGHVS and CDR2 FQNEAQ. The CDR3 protein is CASSLRARSFSGELFF. The DNA for the CDR3 is TGTGCCAGCAGCTTACGGGCCAGGAGCTTCTCCGGGGAGCTGTTTTTT.

The chain couples TRBV7-9 to TRBJ2-1; 10 bases agree with TRBD2. After removal of 3 bases from V and 7 bases from J, the junction contained 6 bases not matched to a gene. Germline assignment: CDR1 SEHNR and CDR2 FQNEAQ (reference sequence). This CDR3 spans 15 amino acids. CDR3 nucleotide sequence: TGTGCCAGCAGCTTTTTTCTAGCGGGAGATAATGAGCAGTTCTTC. Translating gives CASSFFLAGDNEQFF.

J is TRBJ1-1 and V is TRBV27; 9 bases align to TRBD1. CDR1 is MNHEY and CDR2 is SMNVEV in the germline V gene (reference sequence). The CDR3 is made up of 14 amino acids. J was trimmed by 6 bases and V by 2 bases; bases with no gene match: 4. The CDR3 DNA is TGTGCCAGCAGTTTAGGGACAGGGATGGCTGAAGCTTTCTTT. Protein: CASSLGTGMAEAFF.

This clonotype turned up a few times. The CDR3 region has the DNA TGTGCCAGCAGCTTAGAGGGACAGGCTAATGAGCAGTTCTTC. Residues: CASSLEGQANEQFF. The chain uses TRBV7-9 and TRBJ2-1; 8 bases are a match to TRBD1. CDR3 length: 14 amino acids. The germline V gene has CDR1 SEHNR and CDR2 FQNEAQ (reference sequence). J was trimmed by 7 bases and V by 1 base; bases with no gene match: 3. The full variable domain, with the rest looked up from reference TRBV7-9 and TRBJ2-1, is DTGVSQNPRHKITKRGQNVTFRCDPISEHNRLYWYRQTLGQGPEFLTYFQNEAQLEKSRLLSDRFSAERPKGSFSTLEIQRTEQGDSAMYLCASSLEGQANEQFFGPGTRLTVL.

The chain is built from TRBV20-1 and TRBJ1-2; D gene uncertain. Germline CDR1 and CDR2: DFQATT and SNEGSKA (reference sequence). The CDR3 sequence is 15 residues long. V lost 0 bases, J lost 4 bases, and 15 bases lay in between. The CDR3 is CSARDRGGRVYGYTF. The CDR3 region has the DNA TGCAGTGCTAGAGATCGTGGAGGGAGAGTCTATGGCTACACCTTC.

This clonotype has more than one count but fewer than ten. The chain employs TRBV6-6 and TRBJ2-2; D ambiguous. V lost 0 bases, J lost 0 bases, and 8 bases lay in between. The CDR3 sequence is 16 residues long. Germline V gene lookup returns CDR1 MNHNY and CDR2 SVGAGI (reference sequence). CDR3 nucleotides: TGTGCCAGCAGTTACTCGAATCCGGCGAACACCGGGGAGCTGTTTTTT. It translates to CASSYSNPANTGELFF.

This clonotype was detected ten times or more. The rearrangement uses TRBV7-8 and TRBJ2-1; 10 positions agree with TRBD1. The germline CDR1 and CDR2 sequences are SGHVS and FQNEAQ. The CDR3 is 15 amino acids. The V and J ends lost 3 bases and 2 bases, in that order; junction bases with no gene match: 1. The CDR3 here is CASSFGQGAYNEQFF. The CDR3 DNA follows: TGTGCCAGCAGCTTCGGACAGGGGGCCTACAATGAGCAGTTCTTC. The entire variable domain, with the rest obtained from reference TRBV7-8 and TRBJ2-1, is as follows: GAGVSQSPRYKVAKRGQDVALRCDPISGHVSLFWYQQALGQGPEFLTYFQNEAQLDKSGLPSDRFFAERPEGSVSTLKIQRTQQEDSAVYLCASSFGQGAYNEQFFGPGTRLTVL.

The chain employs TRBV4-3 and TRBJ2-1; 10 nucleotides line up with TRBD2. The V segment lost 1 base and the J segment 5 bases; nucleotides outside the gene matches: 14. The CDR3 runs 19 residues. The germline gives CDR1 LGHNA, CDR2 YSLEER. The CDR3 here is CASSQGRYSGRIEDNEQFF. The CDR3 DNA is TGCGCCAGCAGCCAAGGGAGGTATAGCGGGAGGATTGAGGACAATGAGCAGTTCTTC.

The sample holds a few counts of this clonotype. CDR3 DNA: TGTGCCAGCAGTTTAATCGAGGATAAATATGGCTACACCTTC. It yields the protein CASSLIEDKYGYTF. The chain couples TRBV28 to TRBJ1-2; D not resolved. Trimming pared 2 bases from V and 5 bases from J, leaving 12 bases between. Germline CDR1 MDHEN, CDR2 SYDVKM. This CDR3 is built from 14 residues.

This clonotype was seen a few times. This chain links TRBV5-6 with TRBJ2-1; 8 bases are a match to TRBD2. CDR1 SGHDT and CDR2 YYEEEE come from the germline V gene. V was pared by 2 bases and J by 12 bases, with 7 bases of the junction left unmatched. The CDR3 contains 13 residues. The CDR3 region has the DNA TGTGCCAGCAGCTTAGGTAGCGGGGCTCGGCAGTTCTTC. The encoded protein is CASSLGSGARQFF.

This clonotype was recorded a few times. This rearrangement joins TRBV10-2 to TRBJ2-7; D uncertain. This CDR3 region has 11 residues. In germline, CDR1 is WSHSY, CDR2 SAAADI. Trimming shortened V by 2 bases and J by 6 bases, and 5 bases separated the two germline ends. The CDR3 loop is CASSEVTEQYF. The CDR3 DNA reads as TGCGCCAGCAGTGAGGTCACCGAGCAGTACTTC.

The chain carries TRBV5-1 and TRBJ2-5; D ambiguous. The CDR3 runs to 15 residues. Trimming cost V 4 bases and J 5 bases, with 18 bases left between them. CDR1 and CDR2 from the germline V gene are SGHRS and YFSETQ. CDR3 amino acids: CASSLQAQPVETQYF. Here the CDR3 DNA reads TGCGCCAGCAGCCTTCAAGCGCAGCCAGTGGAGACCCAGTACTTC.

In this sample, this clonotype turned up a few times. J is TRBJ1-2 and V is TRBV11-2; 9 bases agree with TRBD1. CDR1 and CDR2 from the germline V gene are SGHAT and FQNNGV. CDR3 length equals 17 residues. J was trimmed by 4 bases and V by 1 base; bases with no gene match: 10. CDR3 residues: CASSLVGPTGGRYGYTF. The CDR3 coding sequence is TGTGCCAGCAGCTTAGTTGGCCCCACAGGGGGCCGCTATGGCTACACCTTC.

On this clonotype: One end of the junction is discordant with germline, which a read error may explain. This chain links TRBV2 with TRBJ2-7; D uncertain. Germline-derived CDR1 and CDR2 are SNHLY and FYNNEI. This CDR3 has 12 amino acids. In DNA, the CDR3 is TGTGCCAGCACTGAACCCTCCTACGAGCAGTACTTC. This codes for CASTEPSYEQYF. Full variable domain (rest looked up from reference TRBV2 and TRBJ2-7): EPEVTQTPSHQVTQMGQEVILRCVPISNHLYFYWYRQILGQKVEFLVSFYNNEISEKSEIFDDQFSVERPDGSNFTLKIRSTKLEDSAMYFCASTEPSYEQYFGPGTRLTVT.

V and J are TRBV19 and TRBJ1-1, with D perhaps matching TRBD1 (5 bases). Trimming took off 3 bases at V and 2 bases at J, with 10 bases between the two ends. The CDR3 runs 14 residues. In germline, CDR1 is LNHDA, CDR2 SQIVND (reference sequence). The CDR3 loop reads CASSIRGRNTEAFF. The DNA for the CDR3 is TGTGCCAGTAGTATTCGGGGCAGAAACACTGAAGCTTTCTTT.

This clonotype was detected a few times. The chain couples TRBV7-9 to TRBJ2-3; D is possibly TRBD1 (5 bases). Trimming shortened V by 1 base and J by 4 bases, and 6 bases separated the two germline ends. The CDR3 is 13 amino acids. Germline V gene lookup returns CDR1 SEHNR and CDR2 FQNEAQ (reference sequence). The CDR3 is CASSLEGSDTQYF. The CDR3 DNA sequence: TGTGCCAGCAGCTTAGAGGGGTCAGATACGCAGTATTTT.

V and J are TRBV7-9 and TRBJ2-5; D may be TRBD2 (5 bases). CDR1 is SEHNR and CDR2 is FQNEAQ in the germline V gene (reference sequence). Trimming took 3 bases from V and 5 from J, leaving 13 bases between them. This CDR3 has 14 amino acids. CDR3 protein: CASSLGSSSETQYF. CDR3 bases: TGTGCCAGCAGCTTGGGGAGTAGTTCGGAGACCCAGTACTTC.

This clonotype was recorded a few times. The chain is built from TRBV6-1 and TRBJ2-2, with D maybe TRBD1 (5 bases). Germline-derived CDR1 and CDR2 are MNHNS and SASEGT. The length of the CDR3 is 15 residues. Trimming pared 1 base from V and 3 bases from J, leaving 9 bases between. The CDR3: CASSEVRQYTGELFF. CDR3 sequence (DNA): TGTGCCAGCAGTGAAGTAAGACAGTACACCGGGGAGCTGTTTTTT.

This clonotype was counted a few times. The chain links TRBV29-1 to TRBJ2-7, with 9 bases matching TRBD1. Germline CDR1 reads SQVTM; CDR2 reads ANQGSEA. This CDR3 spans 14 amino acids. V shed 5 bases, J shed 2 bases, and the junction held 7 bases outside the gene matches. CDR3 DNA: TGCAGCGTTCCCGGACAGGGGACAACCTACGAGCAGTACTTC. This translates into CSVPGQGTTYEQYF.

This sequence joins TRBV9 and TRBJ1-6; a possible D gene is TRBD1 (5 bases). Germline V gives CDR1 SGDLS, CDR2 YYNGEE. The CDR3 has 15 residues. Trimming removed 3 bases from V and 6 bases from J, with 13 bases in between. The CDR3 DNA sequence: TGTGCCAGCAGCGCAGGGACGGGGGTTAATTCACCCCTCCACTTT. As protein: CASSAGTGVNSPLHF.

This clonotype has more than one count but fewer than ten. This chain joins TRBV5-6 and TRBJ2-7; 9 bases agree with TRBD1. Germline values: CDR1 SGHDT, CDR2 YYEEEE. The V gene end was trimmed by 2 bases and the J gene end by 5 bases; junction bases not matched to a gene: 8. This CDR3 is 15 amino acids long. CDR3 loop: CASSFPQGARNEQYF. CDR3 DNA: TGTGCCAGCAGCTTCCCACAGGGGGCGAGGAACGAGCAGTACTTC.

There are a few counts of this clonotype. V and J are TRBV10-3 and TRBJ2-1, with 9 bases matching TRBD2. Germline CDR1 and CDR2: ENHRY and SYGVKD. There are 18 residues in the CDR3. V trimming: 2 bases; J trimming: 3 bases; junction bases outside the gene matches: 11. CDR3 bases: TGTGCCATCAGTGAGCCCCCCGGAGAGCGGGAGGACTACAATGAGCAGTTCTTC. Translation: CAISEPPGEREDYNEQFF.

This clonotype was seen more than once but under ten times. The J gene is TRBJ2-1, the V gene TRBV7-9; 7 bases fit TRBD2. The CDR3 runs to 14 residues. Germline V CDR1 and CDR2: SEHNR, FQNEAQ (reference sequence). J was trimmed by 3 bases and V by 4 bases; bases with no gene match: 3. Here the CDR3 reads CASSSAGFYNEQFF. DNA for the CDR3: TGTGCCAGCAGCTCAGCGGGATTCTACAATGAGCAGTTCTTC.

V is TRBV7-9 and J is TRBJ1-2, with no clear D. V was trimmed by 5 bases and J by 9 bases, leaving 13 bases between them. The CDR3 extends over 12 amino acids. Germline CDR1 and CDR2: SEHNR and FQNEAQ (reference sequence). The CDR3 nucleotides read TGTGCCAGCAGCGGCAGGCCGGGAAGCTACACCTTC. Translating gives CASSGRPGSYTF.

This clonotype occurred a few times. The J gene is TRBJ2-1, the V gene TRBV12-3 or TRBV12-4; D might be TRBD2 (6 bases). This CDR3 has 13 amino acids. The ends were cut back, 6 bases at V and 8 bases at J, with 14 bases in the middle. DNA of the CDR3: TGTGCCAGCAGACTAGCCATTGGCCATGAGCAGTTCTTC. The encoded protein is CASRLAIGHEQFF.